Reported below is one TCR beta chain. The target antigen is unknown. The authors ran a second PCR of 7 to 11 cycles using a sample-barcoded 5' primer and a J-beta primer mix. TCRdb used MiXCR to reprocess the 5' RACE reads, holding one entry per CDR3 protein. The sample gives 550,000 to 600,000 distinct CDR3 sequences, 27% of which show up once; roughly 18% is in the top ten. Each sample yielded at least 5 micrograms of PBMC total RNA. This CDR3 comprises 13 residues. Per germline, CDR1 KGHSH and CDR2 LQKENI. Trimming left V 2 bases short and J 5 bases short, with 9 bases between. This entry comes from a study of blood T cells in healthy people across ages. Study-wide results and limits: Long-lived donors exceeded aged donors in naive CD4+ cells and diversity.

The gene calls are TRBV18 and TRBJ2-5; D is unresolved. The sequence came from a woman aged 70-85 years in good health. The sequenced sample consisted of blood. Here the CDR3 reads CASSPYMRETQYF. Written as DNA, the CDR3 is TGTGCCAGCTCACCATATATGAGGGAGACCCAGTACTTC.